The 29 T cell receptor beta chains given below trace back to one sample, sequenced in a study of T cells in women clearing cervical HPV infection. Only in-frame clones appear in the TCRdb table, and some are missing; sequencing was by immunoSEQ multiplex PCR. The table gives 40,000 to 55,000 clones; the top ten clones make up about 1% of it. The sequencing sample was made of blood buffy coat. The receptor set was obtained from a woman aged 18-70 years with a cervical HPV16 infection that either progressed to CIN3+ or cleared (not recorded which).

As for this clone: The read halts 3 residues ahead of the CDR3 end, with the missing end drawn from the germline J gene. The V gene is TRBV6-4, the J gene TRBJ2-2; D remains ambiguous. V was shortened by 2 bases and J by 4 bases, with 5 bases between the two germline ends. Germline CDR1 reads MRHNA; CDR2 reads SNTAGT. The CDR3 has 13 residues. The sequenced part of the CDR3 DNA is TGTGCCAGCAGTGACCAAGGCACCGGGGAG. It specifies CASSDQGTGE. The full CDR3 sequence reads CASSDQGTGELFF.

Comments on this clone: The CDR3 end falls 3 residues outside the read, so it is completed with the germline J gene. The chain carries TRBV7-7 and TRBJ1-5, with TRBD1 matching 7 bases. CDR1 is SSHAT, CDR2 FNYEAQ, per germline (reference sequence). CDR3 length: 16 amino acids. The V segment lost 5 bases and the J segment 0 bases; nucleotides outside the gene matches: 7. This CDR3 reads CASSPKQGFSNQPQHF. The CDR3 bases that were read are TGTGCCAGCAGCCCTAAACAGGGGTTTAGCAATCAGCCC.

On this clone itself: Coverage ceases 3 residues before the CDR3 finishes, and the germline J gene fills in the end. The chain combines TRBV10-2 with TRBJ1-4, with TRBD1 matching 7 bases. Germline V CDR1 and CDR2: WSHSY, SAAADI. The CDR3 is 12 residues long. CDR3 DNA (partial): TGCGCCACTCGGGACAGCAATTCACCA. It yields the protein CATRDSNSP. The CDR3 in full is CATRDSNSPLFF.

A note on this clone: The read ends 3 residues early relative to the CDR3; the germline J gene fills the gap. The chain joins TRBV11-2 to TRBJ2-7; 7 nucleotides line up with TRBD2. J was trimmed by 2 bases and V by 3 bases; bases with no gene match: 7. Germline CDR1 reads SGHAT; CDR2 reads FQNNGV. The CDR3 runs 15 residues. The CDR3 DNA, read in part, is TGTGCCAGCAGCTTTCACCGGGGGGATACCTACGAG. Its translation is CASSFHRGDTYE. The whole CDR3 is CASSFHRGDTYEQYF.

Regarding this clone: The CDR3 end is not reached by the read, which stops 3 residues before it; the germline J gene fills it in. This rearrangement joins TRBV5-1 to TRBJ2-3, with D possibly being TRBD1 (5 bases). CDR3 length: 15 amino acids. CDR1 is SGHRS, CDR2 YFSETQ, per germline. The CDR3: CASSPTRQSQETQYF. The CDR3 bases that were read are TGCGCCAGCAGCCCGACAAGACAGAGCCAAGAGACG. Supplemented by reference TRBV5-1 and TRBJ2-3, the full variable domain reads KAGVTQTPRYLIKTRGQQVTLSCSPISGHRSVSWYQQTPGQGLQFLFEYFSETQRNKGNFPGRFSGRQFSNSRSEMNVSTLELGDSALYLCASSPTRQSQETQYFGPGTRLTVL.

On this clone itself: The read halts 3 residues ahead of the CDR3 end, with the missing end drawn from the germline J gene. The V gene is TRBV7-2, the J gene TRBJ2-3; 11 nucleotides line up with TRBD1. The germline CDR1 and CDR2 sequences are SGHTA and FQGNSA. The CDR3 loop spans 14 amino acids. J lost 7 bases, V lost 6 bases, and 6 bases had no gene match. The CDR3 sequence is CASRSGTGGHTQYF. CDR3 DNA (partial): TGTGCCAGCAGATCCGGGACAGGGGGACATACG.

A remark on this clone: The CDR3 extends 3 residues past the end of the read, so its final part is completed from the germline J gene. This chain links TRBV19 with TRBJ1-6; D remains unclear. V lost 2 bases, J lost 5 bases, and 7 bases lay in between. CDR1 LNHDA and CDR2 SQIVND come from the germline V gene (reference sequence). This CDR3 region has 14 residues. CDR3 residues: CASSIRQNNSPLHF. The CDR3 DNA, read in part, is TGTGCCAGTAGTATAAGACAAAATAATTCACCC. Filled out from reference TRBV19 and TRBJ1-6, the complete variable domain reads DGGITQSPKYLFRKEGQNVTLSCEQNLNHDAMYWYRQDPGQGLRLIYYSQIVNDFQKGDIAEGYSVSREKKESFPLTVTSAQKNPTAFYLCASSIRQNNSPLHFGNGTRLTVT.

CDR3 sequence: CASSLDSGGANTQYF. The sequenced CDR3 bases are TGTGCCAGCAGTTTAGACAGCGGGGGGGCGAATACG. V usage is TRBV12-3 or TRBV12-4 and J usage is TRBJ2-3; 10 bases line up with TRBD2. From the germline J gene comes the end of the CDR3, since the read stops 3 residues before it. CDR3 length: 15 residues. V trimming: 1 base; J trimming: 7 bases; junction bases outside the gene matches: 5.

As to this clone: The sequenced fragment ends 3 residues before the CDR3 boundary, so the rest is inferred from the germline J gene. This rearrangement joins TRBV7-3 to TRBJ1-1; 7 bases are shared with TRBD1. From germline, CDR1 is SGHTA and CDR2 FQGTGA. There are 20 residues in the CDR3. Trimming at V came to 1 base and at J to 1 base, leaving 18 bases not matched to a gene. CDR3 residues: CASSLKASTGCQAENTEAFF. The CDR3 bases that were read are TGTGCCAGCAGCTTAAAGGCCTCGACAGGGTGCCAGGCGGAGAACACTGAA.

Worth noting for this clone: Sequencing ends 3 residues short of the CDR3 end; the germline J gene provides the rest. The rearrangement joins TRBV7-9 to TRBJ1-6, with 10 bases matching TRBD1. The CDR3 length is 14 residues. V was pared by 7 bases and J by 8 bases, with 5 bases of the junction left unmatched. Germline assignment: CDR1 SEHNR and CDR2 FQNEAQ (reference sequence). The CDR3 bases that were read are TGTGCCAGCACCCCGGGACAGGGGTATTCACCC. This gives the protein CASTPGQGYSP. The CDR3 as a whole reads CASTPGQGYSPLHF.

The CDR3 sequence is CASSERGGGSYNEQFF. CDR3 DNA, as far as it was read: TGTGCCAGCAGTGAGCGCGGGGGGGGCTCCTACAATGAG. The chain links TRBV6-1 to TRBJ2-1; 9 bases line up with TRBD2. The read is 3 residues too short to cover the CDR3 end, so that end is filled in from the germline J gene. Per the germline V gene, CDR1 is MNHNS and CDR2 is SASEGT. Trimming removed 3 bases from V and 0 bases from J; junction bases left unmatched: 3. The CDR3 sequence is 16 residues long.

Notes on this clone: The CDR3 extends 3 residues past the end of the read, so its final part is completed from the germline J gene. V and J are TRBV7-8 and TRBJ2-5, with 15 nucleotides matching TRBD2. The CDR3 spans 18 residues. The junction had 10 bases not matched to a gene; V was cut back by 5 bases and J by 3 bases. CDR1 and CDR2 (germline): SGHVS, FQNEAQ. The CDR3 sequence is CASSEAYGTSGGKETQYF. The CDR3 DNA, read in part, is TGTGCCAGCAGCGAGGCCTACGGGACTAGCGGGGGGAAAGAGACC.

To note about this clone: Its ends do not fully match the called genes, so a read error is possible. The CDR3 goes on 3 residues after the read ends, and that part is filled in from the germline J gene. Within the sample, other DNA sequences also encode this same CDR3. The chain employs TRBV19 and TRBJ1-3, with D uncertain. This CDR3 comprises 16 residues. Looked up from germline, CDR1 is LNHDA and CDR2 is SQIVND (reference sequence). CDR3 DNA (partial): TGTGCCAGTAGCCATCGACAAGGGCCAGCTGGAAACACT. Protein sequence: CASSHRQGPAGNT. The full-length CDR3 reads as CASSHRQGPAGNTIYF.

Of note for this clone: The CDR3 is cut off 3 residues early in the read; its end comes from the germline J gene. The J gene is TRBJ2-1, the V gene TRBV2; D might be TRBD1 (5 bases). Deletions cut 3 bases from V and 6 bases from J, with 9 bases between. The CDR3 is made up of 13 amino acids. Germline loops: CDR1 SNHLY, CDR2 FYNNEI. The CDR3 loop is CASSDYRSNEQFF. CDR3 bases read: TGTGCCAGCAGTGATTACAGGAGCAATGAG.

A word on this clone: The read terminates 3 residues ahead of where the CDR3 ends, so the germline J gene completes it. The chain joins TRBV5-1 to TRBJ2-2, with D perhaps TRBD1 (6 bases). CDR3 length equals 16 residues. Deletions cut 0 bases from V and 3 bases from J, with 12 bases between. Germline CDR1 SGHRS, CDR2 YFSETQ. CDR3 DNA (partial): TGCGCCAGCAGCTTGGCCGCCAGGGGAGACACCGGGGAG. Translated, it gives CASSLAARGDTGE. The entire CDR3 reads CASSLAARGDTGELFF.

With respect to this clone: The observed sequence ends 3 residues before the CDR3 terminus, with the missing tail filled in from the germline J gene. The rearrangement uses TRBV5-1 and TRBJ1-1; TRBD1 agrees at 11 bases. V shed 4 bases and J 5 bases; nucleotides not matched to a gene: 10. The germline V gene has CDR1 SGHRS and CDR2 YFSETQ. This CDR3 is built from 16 residues. The sequenced CDR3 bases are TGCGCCAGCAGCCCCACTACCGGGACAGGGGGAACTGAA. It is translated as CASSPTTGTGGTE. In full, the CDR3 is CASSPTTGTGGTEAFF.

Of note for this clone: Coverage ceases 3 residues before the CDR3 finishes, and the germline J gene fills in the end. This chain joins TRBV10-3 and TRBJ2-4, with TRBD1 identical over 7 bases. The junction had 5 bases not matched to a gene; V was cut back by 5 bases and J by 1 base. The CDR3 has 15 amino acids. CDR1 ENHRY and CDR2 SYGVKD come from the germline V gene. The CDR3 reads CAISSSDRAKNIQYF. The DNA read from the CDR3 is TGTGCCATCAGTTCGTCGGACAGGGCCAAAAACATT.

Comments on this clone: Coverage ceases 3 residues before the CDR3 finishes, and the germline J gene fills in the end. The chain couples TRBV5-8 to TRBJ1-1, with a possible D match to TRBD1 (6 bases). Trimming pared 6 bases from V and 5 bases from J, leaving 11 bases between. Germline CDR1 and CDR2: SGHTS and YDEGEE. This CDR3 comprises 12 residues. CDR3 DNA (partial): TGTGCCAGCATCAGGGGACGGACTGAA. Amino acid sequence: CASIRGRTE. The full CDR3 is CASIRGRTEAFF.

CDR3 region: CASSLTGVNTEAFF. The sequenced part of the CDR3 DNA is TGTGCCAGCAGTTTGACAGGGGTGAACACTGAA. The chain recombines TRBV12-3 or TRBV12-4 with TRBJ1-1; 8 nucleotides agree with TRBD1. The CDR3 end is not reached by the read, which stops 3 residues before it; the germline J gene fills it in. The CDR3 runs to 14 residues. V shed 3 bases and J 0 bases; nucleotides not matched to a gene: 0.

Partial CDR3 DNA: TGCGCCAGCAGTCAGACAGTCTACGAG. This encodes CASSQTVYE. The full CDR3 is CASSQTVYEQYF. The chain combines TRBV10-1 with TRBJ2-7, with D possibly being TRBD1 (5 bases). The sequence runs out 3 residues before the end of the CDR3; the remainder is reconstructed from the germline J gene. There are 12 residues in the CDR3. CDR1 and CDR2 from the germline V gene are WNHNN and SYGVQD (reference sequence). The V gene lost 5 bases and the J gene lost 3 bases, with 8 bases spanning the gap.

The covered CDR3 bases are TGTGCCAGCTCACCTTCCGAAGGGGATGAAAAG. Its translation: CASSPSEGDEK. Given in full, the CDR3 is CASSPSEGDEKLFF. This sequence joins TRBV18 and TRBJ2-2, with D perhaps TRBD1 (5 bases). The read terminates 3 residues ahead of where the CDR3 ends, so the germline J gene completes it. CDR3 size: 14 residues. In germline, CDR1 is KGHSH, CDR2 LQKENI.

By frequency, this clone registers medium-sized. Coverage ceases 3 residues before the CDR3 finishes, and the germline J gene fills in the end. The chain links TRBV6-1 to TRBJ2-5; the match to TRBD2 covers 8 bases. Germline V gives CDR1 MNHNS, CDR2 SASEGT. J gave up 2 bases and V 0 bases, and 2 bases lay outside the gene matches. The CDR3 is 15 residues long. Partial CDR3 DNA: TGTGCCAGCAGTGAAGCAGCGGGGGAGCAAGAGACC. Protein: CASSEAAGEQET. The entire CDR3 protein reads CASSEAAGEQETQYF.

Of note for this clone: The DNA ends 3 residues before the CDR3 does, and the rest of the CDR3 is filled in from the germline J gene. The rearrangement uses TRBV11-2 and TRBJ2-2; D is possibly TRBD2 (6 bases). CDR1 and CDR2 (germline): SGHAT, FQNNGV. There are 15 residues in the CDR3. The CDR3 here is CASTKRRGTNEKLFF. The CDR3 bases that were read are TGTGCCAGCACTAAAAGGAGGGGAACTAATGAAAAG.

About this clone itself: The read finishes 3 residues shy of the CDR3 end, and the germline J gene is used to complete it. The V call is TRBV7-9, the J call TRBJ1-2, with a weak D call TRBD1 (5 bases). Germline V gene sequence: CDR1 SEHNR, CDR2 FQNEAQ (reference sequence). This CDR3 spans 14 amino acids. Partial CDR3 DNA: TGTGCCAGCAGCTTAGTAGGTGCGACAGATACC. This translates into CASSLVGATDT. From start to end, the CDR3 is CASSLVGATDTYTF. The variable domain in full, with the rest retrieved from reference TRBV7-9 and TRBJ1-2, is DTGVSQNPRHKITKRGQNVTFRCDPISEHNRLYWYRQTLGQGPEFLTYFQNEAQLEKSRLLSDRFSAERPKGSFSTLEIQRTEQGDSAMYLCASSLVGATDTYTFGSGTRLTVV.

Comment on this clone: The CDR3 extends 3 residues past the end of the read, so its final part is completed from the germline J gene. This chain connects TRBV19 to TRBJ2-1; TRBD1 matches at 9 bases. Germline values: CDR1 LNHDA, CDR2 SQIVND (reference sequence). V lost 10 bases to trimming and J lost 6 bases; unmatched junction nucleotides: 10. This CDR3 region has 14 residues. The CDR3 protein is CATNQDRGINEQFF. The part of the CDR3 DNA that was read is TGTGCCACCAATCAGGACAGGGGAATCAATGAG.

Details on this clone: The read ends 3 residues before the CDR3 terminus; that terminus is restored from the germline J gene. The chain links TRBV5-1 to TRBJ1-4; tentatively, D is TRBD1 (6 bases). This CDR3 has 15 residues. CDR1 SGHRS and CDR2 YFSETQ come from the germline V gene. The sequenced part of the CDR3 DNA is TGCGCCAGCAGAACCTGGGACACGGATAATTCACCA. It translates to CASRTWDTDNSP. The whole CDR3 protein reads CASRTWDTDNSPLFF.

To note about this clone: The read terminates 3 residues ahead of where the CDR3 ends, so the germline J gene completes it. The chain links TRBV7-9 to TRBJ1-1; D is undetermined. The CDR3 spans 15 residues. Looked up from germline, CDR1 is SEHNR and CDR2 is FQNEAQ (reference sequence). The V and J ends lost 4 bases and 5 bases respectively, with 17 bases between them. Partial CDR3 DNA: TGTGCCAGCAGCTCGTTCCGGGCAGGCGGGACTGAA. Protein: CASSSFRAGGTE. The CDR3 in its entirety is CASSSFRAGGTEAFF.

A note on this clone: With the read ending 3 residues before the CDR3 end, the germline J gene is used to fill in that end. V gene TRBV5-1 combines with J gene TRBJ1-2, with D perhaps TRBD1 (5 bases). The CDR3 contains 11 residues. Germline V CDR1 and CDR2: SGHRS, YFSETQ. V was cut by 4 bases and J by 6 bases, with 7 bases left in between. CDR3 region: CASSKGDGYTF. Incomplete CDR3 DNA: TGCGCCAGCAGCAAAGGGGATGGC.

On this clone: The CDR3 is cut off 3 residues early in the read; its end comes from the germline J gene. The chain is built from TRBV7-9 and TRBJ1-2; 7 bases are a match to TRBD1. The germline V gene has CDR1 SEHNR and CDR2 FQNEAQ (reference sequence). The CDR3 extends over 15 amino acids. CDR3 region: CASSRRDSPTDTYTF. The sequenced CDR3 bases are TGTGCCAGCAGCCGTCGGGACAGCCCCACAGATACC.